This TCR beta chain originates from a study of vaccination effects on CD4 cells after COVID-19. Trimming took 1 base from V and 2 from J, leaving 5 bases between them. CDR3 length equals 13 residues. Germline-derived CDR1 and CDR2 are SGHRS and YFSETQ. Libraries were prepared by immunoSEQ multiplex PCR; TCRdb keeps only in-frame clonotypes and omits some of them. The table shows about 60,000 clones, with approximately 80% occurring only once. After expansion with viral peptide pools in the ViraFEST assay, antigen-specific CD4+ T cells were sequenced. Isolating CD4+ T cells followed approximately ten days of culture. As to this clone: Its antigen remains unidentified.

This TCR was recovered from a human donor who received a COVID-19 vaccine. The source material was CD4+ T cells from PBMCs cultured with HCoV-229E spike peptides, sampled before COVID-19 vaccination. The chain joins TRBV5-1 to TRBJ2-3, with D unclear. CDR3 DNA sequence: TGCGCCAGCAGCTTGTCGGACACAGATACGCAGTATTTT. Protein sequence: CASSLSDTDTQYF. Full variable domain (missing parts from reference TRBV5-1 and TRBJ2-3): KAGVTQTPRYLIKTRGQQVTLSCSPISGHRSVSWYQQTPGQGLQFLFEYFSETQRNKGNFPGRFSGRQFSNSRSEMNVSTLELGDSALYLCASSLSDTDTQYFGPGTRLTVL.